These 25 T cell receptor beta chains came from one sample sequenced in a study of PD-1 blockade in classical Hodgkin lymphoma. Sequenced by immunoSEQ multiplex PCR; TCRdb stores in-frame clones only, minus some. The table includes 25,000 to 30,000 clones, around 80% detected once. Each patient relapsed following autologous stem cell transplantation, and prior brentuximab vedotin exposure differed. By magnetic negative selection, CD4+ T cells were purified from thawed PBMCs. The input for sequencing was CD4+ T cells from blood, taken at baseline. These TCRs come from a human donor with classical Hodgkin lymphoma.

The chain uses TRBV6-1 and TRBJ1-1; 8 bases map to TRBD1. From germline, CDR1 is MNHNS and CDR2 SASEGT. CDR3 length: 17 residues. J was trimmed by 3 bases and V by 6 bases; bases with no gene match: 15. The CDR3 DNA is TGTGCCAGCAGGGAAAGGACAGGGATATTTCGGGACACTGAAGCTTTCTTT. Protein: CASRERTGIFRDTEAFF.

In DNA, the CDR3 is TGTGCCAGCAGCTTAGTTGGGGGGGAAGCGGGGACTGAAGCTTTCTTT. Protein product: CASSLVGGEAGTEAFF. The chain carries TRBV7-8 and TRBJ1-1; a possible D gene is TRBD1 (5 bases). V lost 1 base to trimming and J lost 5 bases, with 17 bases between them. Per the germline V gene, CDR1 is SGHVS and CDR2 is FQNEAQ. This CDR3 is built from 16 residues.

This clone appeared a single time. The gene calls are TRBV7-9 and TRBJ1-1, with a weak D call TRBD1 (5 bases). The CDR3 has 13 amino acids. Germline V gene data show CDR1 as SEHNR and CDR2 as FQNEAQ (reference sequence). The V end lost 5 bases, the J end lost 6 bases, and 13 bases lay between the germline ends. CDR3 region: CASSPSGGSEAFF. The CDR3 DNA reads TGTGCCAGCAGCCCGAGCGGGGGGTCTGAAGCTTTCTTT. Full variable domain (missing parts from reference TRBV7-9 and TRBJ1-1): DTGVSQNPRHKITKRGQNVTFRCDPISEHNRLYWYRQTLGQGPEFLTYFQNEAQLEKSRLLSDRFSAERPKGSFSTLEIQRTEQGDSAMYLCASSPSGGSEAFFGQGTRLTVV.

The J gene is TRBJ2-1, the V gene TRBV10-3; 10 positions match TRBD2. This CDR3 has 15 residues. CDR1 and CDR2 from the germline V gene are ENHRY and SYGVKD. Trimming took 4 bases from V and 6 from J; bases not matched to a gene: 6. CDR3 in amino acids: CAISVGSGGSNEQFF. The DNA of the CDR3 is TGTGCCATCAGTGTCGGTAGCGGGGGGAGCAATGAGCAGTTCTTC.

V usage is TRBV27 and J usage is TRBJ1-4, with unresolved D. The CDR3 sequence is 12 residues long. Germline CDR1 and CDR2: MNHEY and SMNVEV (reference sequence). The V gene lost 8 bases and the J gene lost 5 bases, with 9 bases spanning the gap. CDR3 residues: CASGQRNEKLFF. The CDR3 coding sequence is TGTGCCAGCGGGCAGAGAAATGAAAAACTGTTTTTT.

CDR3 sequence (DNA): TGTGCCAGTATGAGGACAGGGGATTTGGACGAGCAGTACTTC. Residues: CASMRTGDLDEQYF. The chain couples TRBV19 to TRBJ2-7; TRBD1 agrees at 9 bases. Germline V gene sequence: CDR1 LNHDA, CDR2 SQIVND (reference sequence). V lost 7 bases, J lost 5 bases, and 9 bases stayed unmatched. The CDR3 runs 14 residues.

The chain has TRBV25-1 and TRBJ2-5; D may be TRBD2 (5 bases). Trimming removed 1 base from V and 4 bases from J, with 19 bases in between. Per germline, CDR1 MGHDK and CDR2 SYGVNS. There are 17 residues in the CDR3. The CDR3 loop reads CASSEFVVRVWGETQYF. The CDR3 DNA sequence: TGTGCCAGCAGTGAATTCGTGGTGAGGGTTTGGGGAGAGACCCAGTACTTC.

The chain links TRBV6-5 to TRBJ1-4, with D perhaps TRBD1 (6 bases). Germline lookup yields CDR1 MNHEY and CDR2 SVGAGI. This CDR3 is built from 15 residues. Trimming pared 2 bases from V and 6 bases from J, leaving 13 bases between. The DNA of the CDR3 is TGTGCCAGCAGTTACGGAGGGGGGAGGGATGAAAAACTGTTTTTT. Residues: CASSYGGGRDEKLFF.

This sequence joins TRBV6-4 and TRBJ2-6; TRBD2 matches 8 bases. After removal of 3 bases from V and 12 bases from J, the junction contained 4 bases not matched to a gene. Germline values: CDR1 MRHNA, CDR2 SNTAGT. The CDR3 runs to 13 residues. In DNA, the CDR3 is TGTGCCAGCAGTGAGGACGGGGGGGCCGTCCTGACTTTC. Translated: CASSEDGGAVLTF.

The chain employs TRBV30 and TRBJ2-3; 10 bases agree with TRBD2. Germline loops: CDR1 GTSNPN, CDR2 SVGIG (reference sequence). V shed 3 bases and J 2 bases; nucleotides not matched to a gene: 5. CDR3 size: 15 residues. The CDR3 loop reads CAWSPGLAVTDTQYF. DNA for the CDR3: TGTGCCTGGAGCCCTGGACTAGCGGTCACAGATACGCAGTATTTT.

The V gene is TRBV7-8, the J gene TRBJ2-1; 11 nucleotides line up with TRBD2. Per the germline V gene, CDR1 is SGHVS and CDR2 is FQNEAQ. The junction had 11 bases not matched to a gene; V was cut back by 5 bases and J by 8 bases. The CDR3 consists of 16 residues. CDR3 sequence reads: CASSRSRLAGWDEQFF. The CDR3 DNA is TGTGCCAGCAGCCGTTCCAGACTAGCGGGGTGGGATGAGCAGTTCTTC.

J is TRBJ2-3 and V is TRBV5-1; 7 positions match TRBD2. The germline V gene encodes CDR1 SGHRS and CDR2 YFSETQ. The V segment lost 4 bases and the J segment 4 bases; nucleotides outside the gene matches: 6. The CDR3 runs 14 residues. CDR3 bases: TGCGCCAGCAGCGCGGGGGTCGACGCAGATACGCAGTATTTT. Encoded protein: CASSAGVDADTQYF.

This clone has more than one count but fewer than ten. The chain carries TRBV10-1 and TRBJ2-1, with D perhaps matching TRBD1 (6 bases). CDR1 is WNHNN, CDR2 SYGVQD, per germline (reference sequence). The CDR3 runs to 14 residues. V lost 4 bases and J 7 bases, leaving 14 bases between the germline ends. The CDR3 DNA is TGCGCCAGCAGTGGGAACAGGGTTGGGAATGAGCAGTTCTTC. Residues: CASSGNRVGNEQFF.

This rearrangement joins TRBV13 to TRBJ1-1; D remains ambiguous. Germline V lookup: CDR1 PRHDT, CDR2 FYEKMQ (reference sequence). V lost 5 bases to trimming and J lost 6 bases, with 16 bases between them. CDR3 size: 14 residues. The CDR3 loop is CASSPVPERAEAFF. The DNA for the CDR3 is TGTGCCAGCAGCCCGGTTCCTGAGAGGGCTGAAGCTTTCTTT.

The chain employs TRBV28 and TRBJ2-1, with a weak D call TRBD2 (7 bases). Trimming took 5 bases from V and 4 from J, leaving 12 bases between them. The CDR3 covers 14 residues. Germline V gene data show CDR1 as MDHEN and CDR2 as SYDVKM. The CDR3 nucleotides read TGTGCCAGCAGTCAACAGGGAGGGTACAATGAGCAGTTCTTC. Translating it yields CASSQQGGYNEQFF.

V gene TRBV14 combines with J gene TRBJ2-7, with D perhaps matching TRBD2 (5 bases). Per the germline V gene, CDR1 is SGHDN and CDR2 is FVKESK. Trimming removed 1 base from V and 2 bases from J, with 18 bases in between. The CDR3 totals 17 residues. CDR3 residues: CASSQGWNRRNPYEQYF. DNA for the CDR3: TGTGCCAGCAGCCAAGGATGGAATAGGAGGAATCCCTACGAGCAGTACTTC.

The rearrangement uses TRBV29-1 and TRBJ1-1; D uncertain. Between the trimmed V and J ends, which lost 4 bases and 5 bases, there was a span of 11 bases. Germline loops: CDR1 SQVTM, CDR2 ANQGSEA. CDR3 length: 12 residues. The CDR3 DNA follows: TGCAGCGTTGGTAGTCGGGAGACTGAAGCTTTCTTT. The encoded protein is CSVGSRETEAFF.

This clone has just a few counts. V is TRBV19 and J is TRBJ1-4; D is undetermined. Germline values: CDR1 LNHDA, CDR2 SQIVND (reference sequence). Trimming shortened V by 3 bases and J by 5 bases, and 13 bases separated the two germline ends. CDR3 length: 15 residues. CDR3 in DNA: TGTGCCAGTAGTATCGGCCGGTTACAAAATGAAAAACTGTTTTTT. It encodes CASSIGRLQNEKLFF.

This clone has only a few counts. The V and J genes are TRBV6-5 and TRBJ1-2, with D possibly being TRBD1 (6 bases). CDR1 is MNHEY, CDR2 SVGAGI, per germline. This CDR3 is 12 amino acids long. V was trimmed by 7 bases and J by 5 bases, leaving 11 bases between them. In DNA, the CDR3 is TGTGCCAGCACCGGAGGGGGGTATGGCTACACCTTC. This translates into CASTGGGYGYTF.

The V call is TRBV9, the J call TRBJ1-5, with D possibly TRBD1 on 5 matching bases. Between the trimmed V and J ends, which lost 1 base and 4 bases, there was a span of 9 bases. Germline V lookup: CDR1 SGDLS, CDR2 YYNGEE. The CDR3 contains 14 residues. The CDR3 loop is CASSVNGGNQPQHF. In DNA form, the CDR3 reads TGTGCCAGCAGCGTAAACGGGGGGAATCAGCCCCAGCATTTT.

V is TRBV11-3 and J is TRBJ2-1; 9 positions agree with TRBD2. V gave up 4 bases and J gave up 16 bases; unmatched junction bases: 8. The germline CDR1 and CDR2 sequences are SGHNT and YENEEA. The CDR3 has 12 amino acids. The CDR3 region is CASSSGLASPFF. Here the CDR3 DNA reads TGTGCCAGCAGCTCAGGACTAGCGTCGCCTTTCTTC. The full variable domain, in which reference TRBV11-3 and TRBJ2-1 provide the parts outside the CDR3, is EAGVVQSPRYKIIEKKQPVAFWCNPISGHNTLYWYLQNLGQGPELLIRYENEEAVDDSQLPKDRFSAERLKGVDSTLKIQPAELGDSAVYLCASSSGLASPFFGPGTRLTVL.

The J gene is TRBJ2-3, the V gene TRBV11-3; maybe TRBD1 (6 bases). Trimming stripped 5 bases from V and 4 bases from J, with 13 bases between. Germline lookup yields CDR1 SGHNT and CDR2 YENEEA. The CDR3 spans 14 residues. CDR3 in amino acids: CASSLRTVPDTQYF. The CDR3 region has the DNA TGTGCCAGCAGCCTGCGGACAGTCCCAGATACGCAGTATTTT.

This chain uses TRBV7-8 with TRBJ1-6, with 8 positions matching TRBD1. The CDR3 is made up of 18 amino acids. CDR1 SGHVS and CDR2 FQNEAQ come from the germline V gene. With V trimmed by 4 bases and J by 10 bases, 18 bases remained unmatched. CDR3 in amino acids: CASSSLGRAGGVRSPLHF. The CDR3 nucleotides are TGTGCCAGCAGCTCCCTGGGGCGGGCAGGGGGCGTACGATCACCCCTCCACTTT.

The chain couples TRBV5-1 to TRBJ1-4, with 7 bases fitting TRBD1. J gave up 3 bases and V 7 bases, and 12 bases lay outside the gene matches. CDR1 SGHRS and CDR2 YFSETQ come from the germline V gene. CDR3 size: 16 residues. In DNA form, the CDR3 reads TGCGCCAGCCGGTATGCGGAGGGGGCTGCTAATGAAAAACTGTTTTTT. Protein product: CASRYAEGAANEKLFF.

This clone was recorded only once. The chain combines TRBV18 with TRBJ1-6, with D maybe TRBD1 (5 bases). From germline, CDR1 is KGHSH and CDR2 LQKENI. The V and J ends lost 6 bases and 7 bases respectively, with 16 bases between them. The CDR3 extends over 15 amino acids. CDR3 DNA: TGTGCCAGCTCTGGATACGGGGGAGAAAATTCACCCCTCCACTTT. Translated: CASSGYGGENSPLHF. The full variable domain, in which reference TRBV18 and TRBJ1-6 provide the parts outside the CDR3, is NAGVMQNPRHLVRRRGQEARLRCSPMKGHSHVYWYRQLPEEGLKFMVYLQKENIIDESGMPKERFSAEFPKEGPSILRIQQVVRGDSAAYFCASSGYGGENSPLHFGNGTRLTVT.